This is a list of T cell receptor beta chains from one sample in a study of blood T cell repertoires in COVID-19. TCRdb's table, derived via immunoSEQ multiplex PCR, lists solely in-frame clones and lacks some. Of fewer than 350,000 clones in the sample, 87% were seen once. Input material: peripheral blood. These TCRs come from a man under 40 with COVID-19, enrolled during active disease. Both conserved end residues are part of each CDR3. Each record gives: J gene, clone size, D gene, V gene, CDR3 DNA, CDR3 protein. D genes are given only for firm matches. The size entry is marked missing in some rows and otherwise reads once, few, many or a size class.

TRBJ1-5 NA NA TRBV11-2 TGTGCCAGCAGCCCCTCAGGTCAGCCCCAGCATTTT CASSPSGQPQHF
TRBJ1-5 NA NA TRBV6-1 TGTGCCAGCAGTGAATCAGGGTCGGATCAGCCCCAGCATTTT CASSESGSDQPQHF
TRBJ2-1 NA TRBD2 TRBV14 TGTGCCAGCAGCCAAGAACGCCTAGCGGTCGAGCAGTTCTTC CASSQERLAVEQFF
TRBJ2-1 NA NA TRBV5-8 TGTGCCAGCAGCCCCAGGGTACATGAGCAGTTCTTC CASSPRVHEQFF
TRBJ2-7 NA TRBD2 TRBV5-1 TGCGCCAGCAGCTATAGCGGGGGCTACTCCTACGAGCAGTACTTC CASSYSGGYSYEQYF
TRBJ2-5 once NA TRBV11-2 TGTGCCAGCAGCCCAGTACTCGGGAGTCGGGAGACCCAGTACTTC CASSPVLGSRETQYF
TRBJ1-6 NA TRBD1 TRBV5-1 TGCGCCAGCAGCTGGAGGCCGGCCGGGACAGCGAATAATTCACCCCTCCACTTT CASSWRPAGTANNSPLHF
TRBJ2-7 NA TRBD2 TRBV6-5 TGTGCCAGCAGTTACAGCCTAGCGGGGGCCTACGAGCAGTACTTC CASSYSLAGAYEQYF
TRBJ1-2 NA TRBD1 TRBV7-9 TGTGCCAGCAGCTTACGGGACAGGGGACAAATTAACTATGGCTACACCTTC CASSLRDRGQINYGYTF
TRBJ2-5 NA TRBD2 TRBV9 TGTGCCAGCAGCGTAGAGGGTGTGAGAAGCGGGGTGAAACAAGAGACCCAGTACTTC CASSVEGVRSGVKQETQYF
TRBJ2-7 NA TRBD1 TRBV5-1 TGCGCCAGCGCGGGACAGGGGTACGAGCAGTACTTC CASAGQGYEQYF
TRBJ1-5 NA NA TRBV6-2/TRBV6-3 TGTGCCAGCAGTTCACAGGGAGGCAATCAGCCCCAGCATTTT CASSSQGGNQPQHF
TRBJ1-3 NA NA TRBV7-3 TGTGCCAGCAGCTTAACCCGTACAGGGACGGGAAACACCATATATTTT CASSLTRTGTGNTIYF
TRBJ2-3 NA TRBD1 TRBV9 TGTGCCAGCAGTCGCCAGCCGGGACAGGGGTTTGGTACGCAGTATTTT CASSRQPGQGFGTQYF
TRBJ1-3 NA NA TRBV7-9 TGTGCCAGCAGGAGTTGGAGGTCTGGAAACACCATATATTTT CASRSWRSGNTIYF
TRBJ1-2 NA NA TRBV6-6 TGTGCCAGCAGCATAACCGGAGCCACCGACTATGGCTACACCTTC CASSITGATDYGYTF
TRBJ1-1 NA NA TRBV7-3 TGTGCCAGCAGCTTAACTCAGAGGACAAACACTGAAGCTTTCTTT CASSLTQRTNTEAFF
TRBJ2-1 NA TRBD2 TRBV24-1 TGTGCCACCAGTGATGGGGCTAGCGGTTACAATGAGCAGTTCTTC CATSDGASGYNEQFF
TRBJ2-3 NA NA TRBV20-1 TGCAGTGCTAGTGTAATCGGGGGCACAGATACGCAGTATTTT CSASVIGGTDTQYF
TRBJ2-1 once NA TRBV7-2 TGTGCCAGCAGCTTAGAAGGGCTAGCCAATGAGCAGTTCTTC CASSLEGLANEQFF
TRBJ2-1 NA NA TRBV10-3 TGTGCCATCAACCGGGAGAACAATGAGCAGTTCTTC CAINRENNEQFF
TRBJ1-1 NA NA TRBV7-3 TGTGCCAGCAGCTTAGCAGGTGATGAAGCTTTCTTT CASSLAGDEAFF
TRBJ2-7 NA NA TRBV30 TGTGCCTGGAGCCCCCTAAACGAGCAGTACTTC CAWSPLNEQYF
TRBJ1-1 few NA TRBV19 TGTGCCAGTAGCGAAGGTGGACAGCCCTATCCCCTGAACACTGAAGCTTTCTTT CASSEGGQPYPLNTEAFF
TRBJ1-1 NA TRBD1 TRBV29-1 TGCAGCGTTAGGACAGGTCTGAACACTGAAGCTTTCTTT CSVRTGLNTEAFF
TRBJ1-5 once NA TRBV19 TGTGCCAGTAGTGGTTTGGCAGGCCACCACAATCAGCCCCAGCATTTT CASSGLAGHHNQPQHF
TRBJ2-5 NA TRBD2 TRBV6-2/TRBV6-3 TGTGCCAGCAGTTACGTTAGCGGGAGGGGATATCAAGAGACCCAGTACTTC CASSYVSGRGYQETQYF
TRBJ1-1 NA TRBD1 TRBV6-5 TGTGCCAGCAGTCACACCACAGGGGGCAACACTGAAGCTTTCTTT CASSHTTGGNTEAFF
TRBJ1-2 few NA TRBV25-1 TGTGCCACCACAGGGCCGAACTATTATGGCTACACCTTC CATTGPNYYGYTF